These 25 T cell receptor beta chains originate from one sample sequenced in a study of beta chain features in type 1 diabetes. What was sequenced were expressed TCRB transcripts, since all of the isolated RNA had been reverse transcribed. Only in-frame clones appear in the TCRdb table, and some are missing; sequencing was by immunoSEQ multiplex PCR. The table lists hundreds of thousands of clones, 11% of them singletons. Study-wide points: Among all four CD4+ subsets, Type 1 diabetes patients had TCRB CDR3s that were moderately but significantly shorter.

Their recognized antigens are unknown. Sample: naive CD4+ T cells from blood. The receptor set was obtained from a man aged 25 to 45 with type 1 diabetes.

A word on this clone: Other DNA sequences of this sample code for an identical CDR3. The chain joins TRBV29-1 to TRBJ1-2, with 12 bases that match TRBD1. From germline, CDR1 is SQVTM and CDR2 ANQGSEA. With 6 bases clipped from V and 4 bases from J, the junction kept 3 bases outside the gene matches. The CDR3 is 13 residues long. The CDR3 protein is CSVGQGAGYGYTF. CDR3 coding DNA: TGCAGCGTGGGACAGGGGGCAGGCTATGGCTACACCTTC.

There are a few counts of this clone. The V and J genes are TRBV27 and TRBJ2-1; D gene ambiguous. Between the trimmed V and J ends, which lost 3 bases and 8 bases, there was a span of 11 bases. CDR3 length equals 13 residues. Per the germline V gene, CDR1 is MNHEY and CDR2 is SMNVEV (reference sequence). The DNA of the CDR3 is TGTGCCAGCAGTTTTGGTCGAGTCGATGAGCAGTTCTTC. Translated, it gives CASSFGRVDEQFF.

This clone turned up a few times. The chain recombines TRBV29-1 with TRBJ1-1; TRBD1 agrees at 9 bases. The CDR3 totals 14 residues. Germline V gene data show CDR1 as SQVTM and CDR2 as ANQGSEA. V was clipped by 5 bases and J by 4 bases; unmatched bases: 8. The CDR3 protein is CSVRGRTGATEAFF. As DNA, the CDR3 is TGCAGCGTTCGCGGACGGACAGGGGCCACTGAAGCTTTCTTT.

The sample holds a few counts of this clone. The chain recombines TRBV7-9 with TRBJ2-1, with 8 bases fitting TRBD1. V gave up 5 bases and J gave up 2 bases; unmatched junction bases: 5. The CDR3 is made up of 15 amino acids. Germline lookup yields CDR1 SEHNR and CDR2 FQNEAQ (reference sequence). CDR3 sequence (DNA): TGTGCCAGCAGCAACGGACAGGGAGCCTACAATGAGCAGTTCTTC. As protein: CASSNGQGAYNEQFF.

The chain joins TRBV7-3 to TRBJ1-2; D unresolved. Trimming left V 1 base short and J 7 bases short, with 16 bases between. CDR1 and CDR2 from the germline V gene are SGHTA and FQGTGA. The CDR3 consists of 15 residues. The CDR3: CASSLNPVTKSGYTF. CDR3 DNA: TGTGCCAGCAGCTTAAACCCTGTAACCAAGAGTGGCTACACCTTC.

The chain couples TRBV5-4 to TRBJ2-1; D is perhaps TRBD2 (5 bases). Trimming shortened V by 4 bases and J by 2 bases, and 13 bases separated the two germline ends. The CDR3 runs to 15 residues. Per germline, CDR1 SGHNT and CDR2 YYREEE (reference sequence). The CDR3 DNA reads as TGTGCCAGCAGCCCCTCGGGAAGCGCCTACAATGAGCAGTTCTTC. Amino acids: CASSPSGSAYNEQFF.

This clone was found a few times. J is TRBJ1-2 and V is TRBV9; possibly TRBD1 for D (5 bases). Germline V gene data show CDR1 as SGDLS and CDR2 as YYNGEE. This CDR3 contains 14 residues. V dropped 0 bases and J dropped 7 bases, with 13 bases sitting between them. CDR3 nucleotides: TGTGCCAGCAGCGTAGCTGACAGTTGGACTGGCTACACCTTC. Protein: CASSVADSWTGYTF.

This sequence joins TRBV30 and TRBJ1-4, with 7 nucleotides matching TRBD1. Germline-derived CDR1 and CDR2 are GTSNPN and SVGIG (reference sequence). This CDR3 is 14 amino acids long. Trimming removed 7 bases from V and 0 bases from J; junction bases left unmatched: 5. CDR3 region: CAFNRGSTNEKLFF. In DNA form, the CDR3 reads TGTGCCTTCAACAGGGGATCAACTAATGAAAAACTGTTTTTT.

This clone has a handful of counts. The chain employs TRBV11-2 and TRBJ2-1, with D possibly TRBD2 on 5 matching bases. This CDR3 is 13 amino acids long. V was clipped by 4 bases and J by 6 bases, with 10 bases between them. In germline, CDR1 is SGHAT, CDR2 FQNNGV. The CDR3 loop reads CASSSRLPNEQFF. CDR3 in DNA: TGTGCCAGCAGCTCCAGACTACCCAATGAGCAGTTCTTC.

J is TRBJ2-7 and V is TRBV15; 8 nucleotides match TRBD1. Germline V CDR1 and CDR2: LNHNV, YYDKDF (reference sequence). V lost 2 bases, J lost 3 bases, and 3 bases stayed unmatched. This CDR3 region has 14 residues. As DNA, the CDR3 is TGTGCCACCAGCAGAAGGACAGGGAACTACGAGCAGTACTTC. Translating it yields CATSRRTGNYEQYF.

The chain joins TRBV5-6 to TRBJ2-3; TRBD2 matches at 8 bases. This CDR3 has 14 residues. Germline CDR1 and CDR2: SGHDT and YYEEEE. Trimming at V came to 6 bases and at J to 2 bases, leaving 5 bases not matched to a gene. DNA of the CDR3: TGTGCCAGCAACAAGCGGGGGCACACAGATACGCAGTATTTT. Its protein is CASNKRGHTDTQYF.

CDR3 nucleotide sequence: TGTGCCAGCAGCCGCCAGGACACAGATACGCAGTATTTT. This gives the protein CASSRQDTDTQYF. The gene calls are TRBV4-2 and TRBJ2-3; D uncertain. The V end was cut by 4 bases, the J end by 2 bases, with 7 bases between. Germline CDR1 LGHNA, CDR2 YNFKEQ. This CDR3 spans 13 amino acids.

This clone showed up just a few times. The chain carries TRBV4-2 and TRBJ1-1; 8 nucleotides match TRBD1. The V and J ends lost 5 bases and 4 bases, in that order; junction bases with no gene match: 9. The length of the CDR3 is 15 residues. Germline V gives CDR1 LGHNA, CDR2 YNFKEQ. CDR3 amino acids: CASSSQGAGSTEAFF. The CDR3 DNA reads TGTGCCAGCAGCTCCCAGGGGGCGGGTAGCACTGAAGCTTTCTTT.

This clone came up a few times. The chain has TRBV4-2 and TRBJ2-3; 11 bases are a match to TRBD2. There are 16 residues in the CDR3. The J segment lost 2 bases and the V segment lost 5 bases, leaving 6 bases of the junction unmatched. Germline lookup yields CDR1 LGHNA and CDR2 YNFKEQ. The CDR3 nucleotides are TGTGCCAGCAGCGGGGCTAGCGGGGGGCACACAGATACGCAGTATTTT. This encodes CASSGASGGHTDTQYF.

The J gene is TRBJ2-5, the V gene TRBV5-5; the D gene is possibly TRBD1 (6 bases). The germline V gene has CDR1 SGHKS and CDR2 YYEKEE (reference sequence). The V gene lost 3 bases and the J gene lost 2 bases, with 17 bases spanning the gap. The CDR3 contains 16 residues. As DNA, the CDR3 is TGTGCCAGCAGCTCGGGACCAGGGGTCACACAAGAGACCCAGTACTTC. Translation gives CASSSGPGVTQETQYF.

The table lists this clone with a few counts. V and J are TRBV29-1 and TRBJ1-1; D is unclear. Looked up from germline, CDR1 is SQVTM and CDR2 is ANQGSEA. The CDR3 has 13 amino acids. The V end lost 6 bases, the J end lost 0 bases, and 11 bases lay between the germline ends. In DNA form, the CDR3 reads TGCAGCGTCTCGGTAGACATGAACACTGAAGCTTTCTTT. It codes for CSVSVDMNTEAFF.

The chain couples TRBV7-2 to TRBJ2-7, with 7 positions matching TRBD1. The J segment lost 3 bases and the V segment lost 5 bases, leaving 7 bases of the junction unmatched. Germline loops: CDR1 SGHTA, CDR2 FQGNSA. This CDR3 has 14 amino acids. CDR3 in amino acids: CASSTTQGFYEQYF. The CDR3 nucleotides read TGTGCCAGCAGCACAACACAGGGGTTCTACGAGCAGTACTTC.

This clone was detected a few times. The chain combines TRBV7-9 with TRBJ2-1, with D maybe TRBD2 (5 bases). The V gene's germline CDR1 is SEHNR and CDR2 FQNEAQ (reference sequence). The length of the CDR3 is 12 residues. V was clipped by 8 bases and J by 8 bases, with 13 bases between them. CDR3 sequence reads: CASWAGNYEQFF. CDR3 in DNA: TGTGCCAGCTGGGCCGGGAACTATGAGCAGTTCTTC.

This clone was counted between two and nine times. The rearrangement links TRBV9 to TRBJ2-3; 8 bases align to TRBD2. Looked up from germline, CDR1 is SGDLS and CDR2 is YYNGEE. The CDR3 is 15 residues long. V was clipped by 6 bases and J by 0 bases; unmatched bases: 6. As DNA, the CDR3 is TGTGCCAGCACGGGAAGCGGGGGAAGCACAGATACGCAGTATTTT. It is translated as CASTGSGGSTDTQYF.

V is TRBV30 and J is TRBJ1-2; D remains ambiguous. CDR1 is GTSNPN and CDR2 is SVGIG in the germline V gene (reference sequence). V lost 2 bases to trimming and J lost 8 bases, with 9 bases between them. This CDR3 is built from 11 residues. CDR3: CAWSRVRGYTF. For the CDR3, the DNA is TGTGCCTGGAGTAGAGTTCGGGGCTACACCTTC.

There are a few counts of this clone. The V call is TRBV12-5, the J call TRBJ2-7; no clear D. Germline loops: CDR1 LGHNT, CDR2 FRNRAP. There are 11 residues in the CDR3. Trimming removed 7 bases at V and 5 bases at J, with 9 bases between. The CDR3 DNA is TGTGCTAGTGTCGGCCGGGACGAGCAGTACTTC. Translation gives CASVGRDEQYF.

The chain combines TRBV13 with TRBJ1-2, with D uncertain. Trimming pared 4 bases from V and 6 bases from J, leaving 15 bases between. The CDR3 contains 14 residues. CDR1 is PRHDT, CDR2 FYEKMQ, per germline (reference sequence). The CDR3 here is CASSYRSPEDGYTF. In DNA, the CDR3 is TGTGCCAGCAGCTACCGGTCTCCAGAGGATGGCTACACCTTC.

This clone was detected a few times. J is TRBJ2-7 and V is TRBV18, with 7 bases lining up with TRBD2. The CDR3 length is 14 residues. Germline lookup yields CDR1 KGHSH and CDR2 LQKENI. With V trimmed by 2 bases and J by 2 bases, 3 bases remained unmatched. CDR3 DNA sequence: TGTGCCAGCTCACCAGGGAGGGCTCCCTACGAGCAGTACTTC. Protein product: CASSPGRAPYEQYF.

The chain employs TRBV5-1 and TRBJ1-3, with 9 nucleotides matching TRBD1. In germline, CDR1 is SGHRS, CDR2 YFSETQ. The length of the CDR3 is 14 residues. Losses at the gene ends were 4 bases for V and 4 bases for J; bases not matched to a gene: 3. CDR3 coding DNA: TGCGCCAGCAGCCCCGGGACAGGGGGAAACACCATATATTTT. This sequence encodes CASSPGTGGNTIYF.

The chain joins TRBV25-1 to TRBJ1-4; D ambiguous. The V end lost 2 bases, the J end lost 8 bases, and 12 bases lay between the germline ends. Germline loops: CDR1 MGHDK, CDR2 SYGVNS. The length of the CDR3 is 14 residues. The CDR3 DNA reads TGTGCCAGCAGTGAAAGGCGGGCCGGCGAAAAACTGTTTTTT. Protein: CASSERRAGEKLFF.